The entry below describes one TCR beta chain. This clone was recorded a few times. The antigen it binds to is not known. Per-base qualities were not stored, and no clone one base away is much larger. This entry is derived from a study of metastatic and nonmetastatic thyroid tumors (dated by TCRdb to the early 2020s). General notes on the study: The researchers compared repertoires between peripheral blood samples and tumor or nodule tissue samples from patients with malignant or benign thyroid disease. What the study reported, not specific to this receptor: In both blood and tumor samples, malignant tumors were reported to have significantly higher TCR beta diversity than benign nodules.

No patient had received any treatment before thyroid surgery. The study retrospectively analysed patient clinical samples collected from 2012 to 2018 using T-cell receptor beta sequencing. The CDR1 and CDR2 encoded by the germline V gene are MNHEY and SVGEGT. Including cysteine and phenylalanine, the CDR3 has 16 amino acids. Just the 48-base CDR3 DNA is kept, in frame starting at base 1. V is clipped by 0 bases and J by 2 bases, and the sequence between their germline boundaries is 10 bases long. Receptors were amplified or captured by PCR. For sequencing, an Illumina HiSeq 4000 was employed. High-throughput sequencing was used to profile the TCR beta-chain CDR3 region of every patient. As for the original processing: Drawing on CDR3 differences between clinicopathological groups, the researchers built a classifier meant to tell apart patients with distant-metastatic papillary thyroid cancer. To measure repertoire diversity the researchers used the Shannon index, while the Morisita-Horn index served to gauge how similar the tumor and blood repertoires were. TCRdb reworked the public reads: Q25 trimming with fastp, MiXCR clone assembly, productive beta chains retained. The V and J calls and clone size come from TCRdb's table, not from the authors' own analysis. The sample table holds approximately 12,000 clones, of which more than 25% were seen once. The ten largest clones add up to 10% to 15% of the sample.

The rearrangement combines TRBV6-2 or TRBV6-3 with TRBJ2-2; the D region possibly corresponds to TRBD2 (6 bases align). The sequenced sample was tumor tissue. This clonotype originated in a male donor with papillary thyroid cancer or a benign thyroid nodule (not recorded which). Some clones in this sample may be carry-over from other donors' samples. The CDR3 region has the sequence CASSYSGGGNTGELFF. The sequence in DNA is TGTGCCAGCAGTTACTCGGGAGGAGGAAACACCGGGGAGCTGTTTTTT.